This TCR beta chain was profiled in a study of OX40 agonist ivuxolimab in advanced cancers. As for the study in general: Dose-escalation patients were diagnosed with hepatocellular carcinoma, melanoma, renal cell cancer or head and neck cancer.

The CDR3 runs 13 residues. Germline V gene lookup returns CDR1 SGHNT and CDR2 YENEEA. Trimming took 6 bases from V and 9 from J, leaving 16 bases between them. Here immunoSEQ multiplex PCR was the method, and the copy in TCRdb shows in-frame clones only, minus some. The repertoire consists of 73,000 or so clones, with about 93% occurring once and the leading ten covering about 0.42%. As to this clone: Its antigen is not identified.

Study-level results: Researchers report that CD8+ T cells had, on average, more expanded clones than CD4+.

Sequencing used CD4+ or CD8+ T cells sorted from blood, obtained in a trial of the OX40 agonist ivuxolimab. The TCR was taken from an adult with an advanced solid tumor such as melanoma, head and neck, liver or kidney cancer. The chain carries TRBV11-3 and TRBJ2-3, with D perhaps matching TRBD2 (6 bases). This chain's CDR3 is CASRRDPTGTQYF. The CDR3 DNA is TGTGCCAGCAGGCGGGACCCAACTGGGACGCAGTATTTT.